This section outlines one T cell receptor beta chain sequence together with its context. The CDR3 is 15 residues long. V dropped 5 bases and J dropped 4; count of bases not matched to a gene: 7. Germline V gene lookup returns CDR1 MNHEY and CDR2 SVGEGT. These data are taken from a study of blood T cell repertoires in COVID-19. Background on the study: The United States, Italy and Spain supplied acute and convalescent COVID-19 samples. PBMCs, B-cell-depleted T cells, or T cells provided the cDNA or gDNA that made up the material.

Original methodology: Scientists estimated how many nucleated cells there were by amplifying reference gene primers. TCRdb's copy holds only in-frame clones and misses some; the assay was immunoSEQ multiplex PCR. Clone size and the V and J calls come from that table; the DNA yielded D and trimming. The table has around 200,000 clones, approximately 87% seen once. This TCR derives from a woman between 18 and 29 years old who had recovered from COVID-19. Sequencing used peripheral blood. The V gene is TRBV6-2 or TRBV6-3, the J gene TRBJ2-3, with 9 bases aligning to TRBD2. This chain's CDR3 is CASSPIAGEADTQYF. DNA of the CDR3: TGTGCCAGCAGTCCCATAGCGGGAGAAGCAGATACGCAGTATTTT.